There are a few counts of the clone carrying this T cell receptor (beta chain). Patients having uncontrolled infection, another autoimmune disease, pregnancy or lactation were not included. The diagnostic basis comprised clinical symptoms, serum thyroxine and TRAb, thyroid ultrasound and orbital computed tomography. Trimming left V 6 bases short and J 5 bases short, with 6 bases between. The CDR3 runs 11 residues. Per the germline V gene, CDR1 is SNHLY and CDR2 is FYNNEI. The sample comes from a study of T cells in Graves' hyperthyroidism and ophthalmopathy. RNA transcripts gave rise to amplified TCR beta CDR3 regions. Carried out on the TCR CDR3, a first-round RT-PCR used the HTBI primer set. Via MiXCR, TCRdb re-called the multiplex PCR reads, giving one row per CDR3 protein. The sample contains approximately 740,000 distinct CDR3 sequences, approximately 15% of which appear only once.

This clonotype was obtained from a woman under 30 with Graves' hyperthyroidism. The source material was blood. The chain uses TRBV2 and TRBJ2-3; no clear D. This CDR3 is CASRYIDTQYF. As DNA, the CDR3 is TGTGCCAGCAGGTACATAGATACGCAGTATTTT.